This passage covers 7 T cell receptor beta chains from one sample sequenced in a study of T cell repertoires in cytomegalovirus infection. TCRdb processed the reads anew with MiXCR; each CDR3 protein has one entry. In the table there are some 560,000 distinct CDR3 sequences, about 39% of which are singletons. Which antigens these TCRs recognize remains unknown. Sequenced material: cultured PBMCs, taken from culture after CMV antigen stimulation. The origin of the receptors is a human donor in good health (CMV status not recorded). Some clones in this sample may be carry-over from other donors' samples.

This clonotype has only a few counts. This sequence joins TRBV6-5 and TRBJ1-5, with 7 bases fitting TRBD1. Germline V lookup: CDR1 MNHEY, CDR2 SVGAGI. Trimming took 2 bases from V and 0 from J; bases not matched to a gene: 16. The CDR3 has 20 residues. The DNA for the CDR3 is TGTGCCAGCAGTTACGATGGCCCATCGACAGGGCCTTATAGCAATCAGCCCCAGCATTTT. This gives the protein CASSYDGPSTGPYSNQPQHF.

Only a few counts were recorded for this clonotype. This rearrangement joins TRBV7-9 to TRBJ2-2, with D hard to call. This CDR3 has 13 amino acids. Trimming took off 3 bases at V and 3 bases at J, with 5 bases between the two ends. Germline V lookup: CDR1 SEHNR, CDR2 FQNEAQ (reference sequence). The CDR3 region is CASSLVYTGELFF. As DNA, the CDR3 is TGTGCCAGCAGCTTGGTTTACACCGGGGAGCTGTTTTTT.

This chain connects TRBV15 to TRBJ2-1, with D perhaps matching TRBD1 (6 bases). Trimming cost V 1 base and J 9 bases, with 10 bases left between them. The CDR3 is 13 amino acids. Germline values: CDR1 LNHNV, CDR2 YYDKDF (reference sequence). Here the CDR3 DNA reads TGTGCCACCAGCAGAGTGGGGGCAAGTGAGCAGTTCTTC. This encodes CATSRVGASEQFF.

In its sample, this clonotype was seen many times. This sequence joins TRBV6-1 and TRBJ2-5; possible D gene TRBD2, 5 bases. There are 14 residues in the CDR3. Germline loops: CDR1 MNHNS, CDR2 SASEGT. V was clipped by 2 bases and J by 8 bases, with 15 bases between them. The CDR3 DNA reads as TGTGCCAGCAGTGAATCCCAGGCTAGCCTCACCCAGTACTTC. It yields the protein CASSESQASLTQYF.

This sequence joins TRBV20-1 and TRBJ2-3, with 7 bases lining up with TRBD2. The CDR3 extends over 15 amino acids. Trimming took 0 bases from V and 4 from J; bases not matched to a gene: 7. CDR1 is DFQATT and CDR2 is SNEGSKA in the germline V gene (reference sequence). This CDR3 is CSARDNRAGSDTQYF. The DNA of the CDR3 is TGCAGTGCTAGAGACAACCGAGCGGGATCAGATACGCAGTATTTT.

The V and J genes are TRBV24-1 and TRBJ2-1; tentatively, D is TRBD2 (7 bases). The CDR3 loop spans 13 amino acids. CDR1 is KGHDR and CDR2 is SFDVKD in the germline V gene. With 9 bases removed from V and 2 bases from J, the gap between germline ends came to 10 bases. The chain's CDR3 is CATGGATYNEQFF. In DNA, the CDR3 is TGTGCCACCGGGGGGGCCACCTACAATGAGCAGTTCTTC.

This clonotype has a handful of counts. The V gene is TRBV28, the J gene TRBJ1-3; 7 bases are shared with TRBD1. The length of the CDR3 is 14 residues. Germline V CDR1 and CDR2: MDHEN, SYDVKM. With 4 bases clipped from V and 7 bases from J, the junction kept 7 bases outside the gene matches. The CDR3 region is CASSSGTGVNTIYF. The CDR3 nucleotides read TGTGCCAGCAGTTCGGGCACAGGGGTGAACACCATATATTTT.